This T cell receptor (beta chain) was captured by sequencing in a study of control samples from healthy donors and cancer patients. The protocol was immunoSEQ multiplex PCR, while the TCRdb copy is restricted to in-frame clones and leaves out a portion. The data hold around 68,000 clones, with about 83% observed a single time. The clonotype was recovered from a man in his sixties in good health. What was sequenced was blood.

Here the CDR3 reads CASSYSGAGGPNEQFF. CDR3 nucleotides: TGTGCCAGCAGTTACTCCGGCGCGGGAGGGCCCAATGAGCAGTTCTTC. The V and J genes are TRBV6-2 or TRBV6-3 and TRBJ2-1, with 9 bases identical to TRBD2. CDR1 is MNHEY and CDR2 is SVGEGT in the germline V gene. V was clipped by 0 bases and J by 6 bases; unmatched bases: 6. CDR3 length: 16 amino acids.